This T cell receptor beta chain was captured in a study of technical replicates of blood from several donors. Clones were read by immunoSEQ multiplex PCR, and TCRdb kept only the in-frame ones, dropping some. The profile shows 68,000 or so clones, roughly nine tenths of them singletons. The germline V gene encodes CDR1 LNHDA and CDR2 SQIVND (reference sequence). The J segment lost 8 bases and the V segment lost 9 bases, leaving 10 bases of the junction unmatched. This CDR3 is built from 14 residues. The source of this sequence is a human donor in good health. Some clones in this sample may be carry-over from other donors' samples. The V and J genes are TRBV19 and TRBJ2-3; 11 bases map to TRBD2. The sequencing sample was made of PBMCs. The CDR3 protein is CASKVAGGPGTQYF. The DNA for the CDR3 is TGTGCCAGCAAAGTAGCGGGAGGGCCGGGTACGCAGTATTTT.